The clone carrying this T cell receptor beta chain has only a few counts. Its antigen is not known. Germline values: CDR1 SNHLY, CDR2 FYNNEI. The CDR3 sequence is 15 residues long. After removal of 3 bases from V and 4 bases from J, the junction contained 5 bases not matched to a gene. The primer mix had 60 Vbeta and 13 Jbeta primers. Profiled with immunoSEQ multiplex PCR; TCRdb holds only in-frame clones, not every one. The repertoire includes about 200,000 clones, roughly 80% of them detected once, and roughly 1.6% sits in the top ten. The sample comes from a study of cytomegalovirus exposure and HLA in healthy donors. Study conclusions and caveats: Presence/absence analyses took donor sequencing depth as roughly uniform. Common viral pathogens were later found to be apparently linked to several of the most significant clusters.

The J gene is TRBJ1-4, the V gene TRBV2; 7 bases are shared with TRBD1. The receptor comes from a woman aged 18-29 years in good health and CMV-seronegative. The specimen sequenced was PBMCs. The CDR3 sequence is CASSDKGQINEKLFF. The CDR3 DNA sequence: TGTGCCAGCAGTGATAAGGGACAGATTAATGAAAAACTGTTTTTT.